The 6 T cell receptor beta chains reported below all come from one sample, sequenced in a study of shared clonotypes between healthy human individuals. TCRdb's copy holds only in-frame clones and misses some; the assay was immunoSEQ multiplex PCR. The table lists approximately 600,000 clones, 85% to 95% of them singletons. The naive CD8 subset, CD45RO-negative cells positively selected for CCR7, excluded terminally differentiated effector memory CD45RA+ cells. Source material: naive CD8+ T cells sorted from blood. Receptors were obtained from a woman in her twenties or thirties in good health.

The table lists this clone with a few counts. The rearrangement links TRBV27 to TRBJ2-1; 9 bases map to TRBD1. This CDR3 contains 15 residues. The J segment lost 7 bases and the V segment lost 6 bases, leaving 10 bases of the junction unmatched. Germline values: CDR1 MNHEY, CDR2 SMNVEV (reference sequence). The CDR3 reads CASSPSQGAVNEQFF. CDR3 sequence (DNA): TGTGCCAGCAGCCCTTCACAGGGGGCTGTTAATGAGCAGTTCTTC.

On this clone: Distinct nucleotide sequences in the sample also encode this CDR3. V and J are TRBV5-1 and TRBJ2-6; D may be TRBD1 (5 bases). There are 14 residues in the CDR3. Germline V gene sequence: CDR1 SGHRS, CDR2 YFSETQ. The ends were cut back, 2 bases at V and 4 bases at J, with 7 bases in the middle. CDR3 DNA: TGCGCCAGCAGCTTAGCAGGGGGGGCCAACGTCCTGACTTTC. It codes for CASSLAGGANVLTF.

The CDR3 DNA reads as TGTGCCAGCAGCTTAGGCACCCTTCTAGCGGGAGAAGGTTACGAGCAGTACTTC. It encodes CASSLGTLLAGEGYEQYF. The rearrangement links TRBV13 to TRBJ2-7; TRBD2 matches at 10 bases. There are 18 residues in the CDR3. J was trimmed by 4 bases and V by 0 bases; bases with no gene match: 12. CDR1 is PRHDT and CDR2 is FYEKMQ in the germline V gene (reference sequence).

The chain has TRBV28 and TRBJ2-7; a weak D match, TRBD2 (5 bases). The CDR3 consists of 14 residues. V lost 9 bases to trimming and J lost 3 bases, with 18 bases between them. Germline loops: CDR1 MDHEN, CDR2 SYDVKM. CDR3 sequence (DNA): TGTGCCAGTCGCCCTTCCGGGGAGTACTACGAGCAGTACTTC. Translation: CASRPSGEYYEQYF.

J is TRBJ1-6 and V is TRBV15; D is unclear. With 3 bases removed from V and 9 bases from J, the gap between germline ends came to 18 bases. Germline-derived CDR1 and CDR2 are LNHNV and YYDKDF (reference sequence). This CDR3 has 16 amino acids. CDR3 coding DNA: TGTGCCACCAGCAGGGATCCACTGAGACGGGGTTCACCCCTCCACTTT. Translating gives CATSRDPLRRGSPLHF.

The chain links TRBV27 to TRBJ2-5, with 9 bases identical to TRBD2. V shed 4 bases and J 5 bases; nucleotides not matched to a gene: 8. CDR3 length: 15 amino acids. Germline CDR1 MNHEY, CDR2 SMNVEV (reference sequence). The CDR3 is CASSSIAGVGETQYF. For the CDR3, the DNA is TGTGCCAGCAGTTCAATAGCGGGAGTGGGGGAGACCCAGTACTTC.